This TCR beta chain was captured in a study of T cell responses to AZD1222 COVID-19 vaccine. Study results and limitations: Among those given AZD1222, only six were seropositive at baseline. Reportedly, nearly half of unique spike TCRs recognized epitopes outside B.1.351/B.1.1.7 mutations. Most donors were white British, females outnumbered males, and clonal diversity was possibly underestimated. Vaccination with two AZD1222 doses was followed by a rise in Spike-specific TCR breadth and depth.

Note on this clone: Its antigen is unidentified.

The CDR3 runs 13 residues. The V and J ends lost 3 bases and 0 bases respectively, with 4 bases between them. The germline gives CDR1 MRHNA, CDR2 SNTAGT. The table came from immunoSEQ multiplex PCR; TCRdb's copy has only in-frame clones and leaves some out. The sample shows fewer than 120,000 clones, roughly 90% of them seen only once. The rearrangement links TRBV6-4 to TRBJ2-3, with D uncertain. The material was peripheral blood, obtained on day 0 of AZD1222 vaccination. The sequence came from an adult in good health. CDR3 region: CASSESSTDTQYF. DNA for the CDR3: TGTGCCAGCAGTGAATCTAGCACAGATACGCAGTATTTT.